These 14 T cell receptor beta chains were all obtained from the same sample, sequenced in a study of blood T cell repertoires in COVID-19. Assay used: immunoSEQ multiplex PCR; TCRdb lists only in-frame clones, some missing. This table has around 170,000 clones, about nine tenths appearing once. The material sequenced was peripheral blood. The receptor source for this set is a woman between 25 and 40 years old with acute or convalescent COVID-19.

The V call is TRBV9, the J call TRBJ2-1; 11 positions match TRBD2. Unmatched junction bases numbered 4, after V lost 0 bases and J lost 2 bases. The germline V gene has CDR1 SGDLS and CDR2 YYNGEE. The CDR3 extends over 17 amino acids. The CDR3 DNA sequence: TGTGCCAGCAGCGTAGGGGGGACTAGCGGTCCCTACAATGAGCAGTTCTTC. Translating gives CASSVGGTSGPYNEQFF.

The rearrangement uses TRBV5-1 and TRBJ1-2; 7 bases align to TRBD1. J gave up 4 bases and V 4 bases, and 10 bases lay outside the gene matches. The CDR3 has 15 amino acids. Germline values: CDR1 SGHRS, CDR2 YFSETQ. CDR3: CASSPGTATIYGYTF. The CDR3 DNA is TGCGCCAGCAGCCCCGGGACAGCCACCATCTATGGCTACACCTTC. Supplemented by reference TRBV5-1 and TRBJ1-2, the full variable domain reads KAGVTQTPRYLIKTRGQQVTLSCSPISGHRSVSWYQQTPGQGLQFLFEYFSETQRNKGNFPGRFSGRQFSNSRSEMNVSTLELGDSALYLCASSPGTATIYGYTFGSGTRLTVV.

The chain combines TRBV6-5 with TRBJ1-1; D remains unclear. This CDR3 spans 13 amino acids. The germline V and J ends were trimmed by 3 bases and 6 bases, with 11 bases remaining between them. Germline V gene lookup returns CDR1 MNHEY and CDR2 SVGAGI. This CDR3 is CASSYSTVAEAFF. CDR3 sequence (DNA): TGTGCCAGCAGTTATAGCACCGTCGCTGAAGCTTTCTTT.

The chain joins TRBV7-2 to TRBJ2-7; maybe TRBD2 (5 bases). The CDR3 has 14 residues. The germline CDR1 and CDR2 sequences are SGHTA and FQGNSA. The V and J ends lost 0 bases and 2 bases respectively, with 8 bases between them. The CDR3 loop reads CASSLAGAPYEQYF. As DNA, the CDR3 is TGTGCCAGCAGCTTAGCGGGAGCTCCCTACGAGCAGTACTTC.

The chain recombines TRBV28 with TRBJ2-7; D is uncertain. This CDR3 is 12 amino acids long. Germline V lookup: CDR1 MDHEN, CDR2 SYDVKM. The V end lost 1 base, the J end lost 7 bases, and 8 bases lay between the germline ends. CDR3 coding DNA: TGTGCCAGCAGTTTATCCCGTCTGGAGCAGTACTTC. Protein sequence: CASSLSRLEQYF.

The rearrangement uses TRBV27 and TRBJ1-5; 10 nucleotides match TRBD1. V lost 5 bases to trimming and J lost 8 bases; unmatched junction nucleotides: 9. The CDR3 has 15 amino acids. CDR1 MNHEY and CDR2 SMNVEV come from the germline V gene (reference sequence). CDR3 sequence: CASSPDRGILEPQHF. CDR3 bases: TGTGCCAGCAGTCCGGACAGGGGGATATTGGAGCCCCAGCATTTT.

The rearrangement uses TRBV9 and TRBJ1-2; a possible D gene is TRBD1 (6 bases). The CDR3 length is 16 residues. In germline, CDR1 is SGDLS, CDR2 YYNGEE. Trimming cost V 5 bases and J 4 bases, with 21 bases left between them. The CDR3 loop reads CASSPEGGRALYGYTF. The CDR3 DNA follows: TGTGCCAGCAGTCCCGAGGGGGGGCGCGCCCTCTATGGCTACACCTTC.

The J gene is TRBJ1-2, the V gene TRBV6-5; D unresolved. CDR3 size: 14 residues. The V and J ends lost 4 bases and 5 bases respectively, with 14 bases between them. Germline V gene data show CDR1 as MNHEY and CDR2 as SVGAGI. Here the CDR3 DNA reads TGTGCCAGCAGTTTTCGAGACGGAGGTTATGGCTACACCTTC. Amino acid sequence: CASSFRDGGYGYTF.

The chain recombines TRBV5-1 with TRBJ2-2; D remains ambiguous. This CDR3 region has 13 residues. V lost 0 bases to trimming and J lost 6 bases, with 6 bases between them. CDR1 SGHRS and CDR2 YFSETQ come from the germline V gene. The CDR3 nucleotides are TGCGCCAGCAGCTTGGTTGAGTCCGGGGAGCTGTTTTTT. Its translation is CASSLVESGELFF.

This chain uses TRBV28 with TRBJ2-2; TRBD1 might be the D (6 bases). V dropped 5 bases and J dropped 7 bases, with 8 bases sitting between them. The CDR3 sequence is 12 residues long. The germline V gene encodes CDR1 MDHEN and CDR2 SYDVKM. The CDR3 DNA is TGTGCCAGCAGTGCAGGGGACGGGGAGCTGTTTTTT. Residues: CASSAGDGELFF.

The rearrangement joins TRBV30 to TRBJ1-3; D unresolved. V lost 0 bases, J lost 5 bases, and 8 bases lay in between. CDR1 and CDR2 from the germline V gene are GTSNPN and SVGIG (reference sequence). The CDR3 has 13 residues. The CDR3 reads CAWSVNARNTIYF. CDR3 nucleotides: TGTGCCTGGAGTGTAAATGCGAGAAACACCATATATTTT.

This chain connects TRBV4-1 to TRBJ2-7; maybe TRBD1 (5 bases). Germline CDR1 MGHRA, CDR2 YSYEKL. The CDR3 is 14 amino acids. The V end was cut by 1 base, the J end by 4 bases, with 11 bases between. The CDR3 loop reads CASSQVEAGYEQYF. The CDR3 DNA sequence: TGCGCCAGCAGCCAAGTCGAGGCAGGGTACGAGCAGTACTTC.

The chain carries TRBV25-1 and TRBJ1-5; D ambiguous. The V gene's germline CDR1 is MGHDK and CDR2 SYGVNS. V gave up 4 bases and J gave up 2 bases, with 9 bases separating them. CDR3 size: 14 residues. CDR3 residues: CASSVTGGNQPQHF. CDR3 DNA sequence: TGTGCCAGCAGTGTCACGGGAGGCAATCAGCCCCAGCATTTT.

CDR3 nucleotide sequence: TGTGCCAGCCGGGGGGGGTCTATCGAGCAGTACTTC. Translating it yields CASRGGSIEQYF. The chain links TRBV18 to TRBJ2-7, with 8 bases that match TRBD2. Germline V gene lookup returns CDR1 KGHSH and CDR2 LQKENI. The CDR3 extends over 12 amino acids. The J segment lost 6 bases and the V segment lost 8 bases, leaving 6 bases of the junction unmatched.